One sample yielded the 10 T cell receptor beta chains listed below, sequenced in a study of cytomegalovirus exposure and HLA in healthy donors (dated by TCRdb to between 2016 and 2019). Libraries were made using the immunoSEQ multiplex PCR assay. For the multiplex PCR, a mixture combining 60 forward primers for TCR Vbeta segments and 13 reverse primers for TCR Jbeta segments was used. Not all clones reach the TCRdb copy of this immuneACCESS table, which keeps in-frame sequences only. Checked studies attribute under half of the gap to unresolved V genes and leave the rest unexplained. The sample profile shows 84,000 or so clones; 65% to 85% of them were found once. The ten largest clones capture roughly 2.4% of the sample. Sequences were obtained from PBMCs. The source of these receptors is a woman aged 50 to 65 in good health and CMV-seronegative.

Only a few counts were recorded for this clone. The genes are TRBV5-6 and TRBJ1-1; maybe TRBD1 (6 bases). The CDR3 runs to 15 residues. The germline V and J ends were trimmed by 7 bases and 0 bases, with 16 bases remaining between them. From germline, CDR1 is SGHDT and CDR2 YYEEEE. The CDR3 protein is CASAGVGAVNTEAFF. CDR3 nucleotide sequence: TGTGCCAGCGCCGGTGTGGGGGCTGTGAACACTGAAGCTTTCTTT.

CDR3 residues: CASSGPSPLAPDEQYF. The CDR3 DNA reads as TGTGCCAGCAGTGGCCCCTCCCCTCTAGCGCCGGACGAGCAGTACTTC. The chain employs TRBV2 and TRBJ2-7; D is possibly TRBD2 (6 bases). Per the germline V gene, CDR1 is SNHLY and CDR2 is FYNNEI. V was cut by 4 bases and J by 5 bases, with 21 bases left in between. The CDR3 totals 16 residues.

The chain combines TRBV18 with TRBJ2-5, with unresolved D. Germline values: CDR1 KGHSH, CDR2 LQKENI. V was trimmed by 3 bases and J by 1 base, leaving 6 bases between them. The CDR3 runs 13 residues. CDR3 nucleotides: TGTGCCAGCTCACCCGCGATCCAAGAGACCCAGTACTTC. Translating it yields CASSPAIQETQYF.

The chain links TRBV4-1 to TRBJ2-5; TRBD1 agrees at 10 bases. Trimming removed 3 bases from V and 2 bases from J; junction bases left unmatched: 3. The CDR3 loop spans 15 amino acids. The germline CDR1 and CDR2 sequences are MGHRA and YSYEKL. The CDR3 region has the DNA TGCGCCAGCAGCCAGGCGGGACAGGGGCAAGAGACCCAGTACTTC. Amino acids: CASSQAGQGQETQYF.

This clone was seen a few times. The limits of the CDR3 on the DNA are not certain, so only TCRdb's listed CDR3 is given. The V gene is TRBV19, the J gene TRBJ2-1; the table's D call, TRBD2, was not checked against the DNA. Looked up from germline, CDR1 is LNHDA and CDR2 is SQIVND (reference sequence). The CDR3 has 16 residues if both end residues are counted. The CDR3 reads CASSMSWASGAGGEFF.

V gene TRBV4-1 combines with J gene TRBJ2-5; 10 nucleotides line up with TRBD2. The CDR3 totals 16 residues. The germline V gene has CDR1 MGHRA and CDR2 YSYEKL. The J segment lost 2 bases and the V segment lost 3 bases, leaving 6 bases of the junction unmatched. CDR3 sequence reads: CASSQKRGGPQETQYF. The CDR3 DNA sequence: TGCGCCAGCAGCCAGAAGCGGGGGGGCCCGCAAGAGACCCAGTACTTC.

The V gene is TRBV11-3, the J gene TRBJ2-1; 13 positions agree with TRBD2. The CDR3 is 15 residues long. J was trimmed by 13 bases and V by 5 bases; bases with no gene match: 11. Germline assignment: CDR1 SGHNT and CDR2 YENEEA. The CDR3 DNA is TGTGCCAGCAGCCCAGGGACTAGCGGGACCGCGCCACAGTTCTTC. This sequence encodes CASSPGTSGTAPQFF.

The chain recombines TRBV5-6 with TRBJ1-3; D remains unclear. Trimming removed 5 bases from V and 3 bases from J, with 9 bases in between. Germline assignment: CDR1 SGHDT and CDR2 YYEEEE. This CDR3 spans 13 amino acids. Written as DNA, the CDR3 is TGTGCCAGCAGGGGCGGGAATGGAAACACCATATATTTT. The encoded protein is CASRGGNGNTIYF.

This clone was recorded only once. The chain recombines TRBV4-2 with TRBJ1-4, with D unresolved. Germline assignment: CDR1 LGHNA and CDR2 YNFKEQ. Trimming took off 0 bases at V and 2 bases at J, with 10 bases between the two ends. CDR3 length equals 16 residues. Here the CDR3 reads CASSQEGSGTNEKLFF. CDR3 DNA: TGTGCCAGCAGCCAAGAGGGGTCGGGGACTAATGAAAAACTGTTTTTT.

CDR3 bases: TGCGCCAGCAGCCAAGATATGGGGGAGCTGTTTTTT. This gives the protein CASSQDMGELFF. The chain recombines TRBV4-1 with TRBJ2-2; D ambiguous. Germline V gene sequence: CDR1 MGHRA, CDR2 YSYEKL. V lost 0 bases to trimming and J lost 8 bases, with 4 bases between them. The CDR3 loop spans 12 amino acids.